There are many counts of the clone carrying this T cell receptor (beta chain). Its antigen remains unknown. Germline V gene sequence: CDR1 SGHVS, CDR2 FQNEAQ. V was pared by 7 bases and J by 3 bases, with 10 bases between. The length of the CDR3 is 12 residues. Using RNA transcripts as the source, TCR beta CDR3 regions were amplified. The HTBI primer set drove a first-round RT-PCR of the TCR CDR3. One entry per CDR3 protein, called by TCRdb with MiXCR from the multiplex PCR reads. The table lists 350,000 or so distinct CDR3 sequences, 15% to 20% of them singletons. This entry belongs to a study of T cells in Graves' hyperthyroidism and ophthalmopathy. Study-level information: Initial diagnosis, before any treatment, was when peripheral blood was collected. Study-level findings and limits: Within blood appeared most thyroid clonotypes that had expanded above 0.001. Ophthalmopathy was predicted by the model a median of roughly 6 months ahead of onset. In the analysis, a 13 V-J model separated ophthalmopathy from stable hyperthyroidism.

The chain is built from TRBV7-8 and TRBJ2-7; D remains unclear. The source is a woman aged 40 to 55 with Graves' ophthalmopathy. Material for sequencing was blood. CDR3 sequence (DNA): TGTGCCAGCACGGCTACGGGCTACGAGCAGTACTTC. It translates to CASTATGYEQYF.